This entry concerns a single TCR beta chain. Antigen specificity is unknown. This sample is part of a study of cytomegalovirus exposure and HLA in healthy donors. Study details: Of more than 350 genotyped donors, more than 70% clustered with self-reported Caucasian donors.

Study-wide points: Later work found that TCR association rates differed between HLA loci; DRB1 had the most and HLA-C the fewest.

Trimming left V 4 bases short and J 9 bases short, with 14 bases between. The CDR3 sequence is 14 residues long. Germline CDR1 and CDR2: SGDLS and YYNGEE. The primer mix had 60 Vbeta and 13 Jbeta primers. Sequencing used immunoSEQ multiplex PCR; TCRdb keeps in-frame clones, though not all of them. The data show 95,000 to 150,000 clones, 75% to 85% seen once. The receptor was isolated from a man aged 30-40 years in good health and CMV-seropositive. Sequencing was done on a sample of PBMCs. The chain recombines TRBV9 with TRBJ1-6; perhaps TRBD1 as D (5 bases). CDR3 sequence reads: CASSTGGDGSPLHF. CDR3 in DNA: TGTGCCAGCAGCACCGGGGGGGACGGTTCACCCCTCCACTTT.